Sequencing of this T cell receptor beta chain was carried out in a study of cytomegalovirus exposure and HLA in healthy donors listed by TCRdb under 2017. A note on the overall study: In an earlier analysis of under 600 of the donors, roughly 300 Gb of sequence data and 100 million or so unique TCR beta sequences from about 190 million T cells were reported. An early release covering roughly 600 HLA-typed donors comprised approximately 300 gigabases of sequencing data and around 85 million unique TCR sequences. Of the 350 to 450 genotyped donors, 75% to 85% were placed in the genetic ancestry cluster associated with self-reported Caucasian donors. The study was designed to test whether signatures of past pathogen exposure could be identified by cataloging public T cell receptors. Using immunosequencing, the study profiled T cell repertoires from around 670 subjects and related those repertoires to cytomegalovirus serostatus. Along with the approximately 650-subject first cohort, a separate validation cohort of around 110 different subjects was used. To predict cytomegalovirus infection status, the study brought together high-throughput TCR immunosequencing, statistical association of individual TCRs with disease status, and machine learning. In a later analysis, previously published TCR beta repertoires from 666 donors were re-analyzed and high-resolution HLA genotyping was added so that TCR occurrence patterns could be studied. Rather than using new phenotypic data, the later analysis identified candidate immune exposures from TCR beta sequences and from how often those sequences occurred across donors. An earlier analysis of 587 of the donors applied high-throughput TCR beta sequencing to assess whether each TCR beta V gene segment acted as functional or pseudogenic. Donor age, sex, ethnicity and CMV serostatus were compiled alongside the repertoire data. A later genetic analysis used genome-wide SNP genotypes for about 55% of the 666 donors, treating that subset as a discovery cohort. All discovery cohort repertoires had been generated on a single sequencing platform. HLA typing covered class I and class II loci at four-digit resolution. Typing coverage varied by locus: roughly 620-640 donors for A, B, C, DRB1 and DQB1; under 550 for DQA1; over 600 for DPA1; under 490 for DPB1. Several DR-DQ haplotypes were treated as single units for association and clustering because of strong linkage in the cohort. On average, 235,054 unique TCR beta nucleotide sequences were sequenced per donor among 398 genotyped donors of the cohort, with 15% to 20% of those sequences being non-productive.

Including cysteine and phenylalanine, the CDR3 has 14 amino acids. Only the CDR3 DNA is retained, 42 bases long and in frame from the first base. The germline V end is reduced by 4 bases and the J end by 6 bases; junction bases left unmatched: 7. As encoded in the germline V gene, CDR1 is SGHTS while CDR2 is YDEGEE. The cohort comprised approximately 700 healthy bone marrow donors. Cohort members were all nominally healthy when sampled, although unrecorded immune exposures were likely present. The donor tested CMV seronegative, placing the donor among the 350 or so seronegative members of the cohort. Every donor gave a peripheral blood sample, and the peripheral blood mononuclear cells from that sample were used for TCR beta sequencing. Genomic DNA was extracted from the blood cell samples with the Qiagen DNeasy Blood Extraction Kit. Of note for this clone: What antigen it recognizes has not been identified. Base quality data are lacking; no much larger clone is found one base away.

What the study reported, not specific to this receptor: A further reported finding was that TCR beta sequences accurately predicted the HLA-A and HLA-B alleles for most subjects in the first cohort. According to a later analysis, parvovirus B19, influenza, CMV and Epstein-Barr virus appeared linked to several top co-occurrence clusters. A total of 150 to 200 TCR beta chains were listed by the study as associated with cytomegalovirus. Some IMGT-functional V segments, including TRBV6-2 and TRBV6-3, could not be told apart with the 87-base-pair reads, so those segments were excluded. The classifier was reported to diagnose cytomegalovirus status with high specificity and sensitivity in both the original cohort and the validation cohort. A later analysis found that most CMV-associated TCR beta chains appeared HLA-restricted, with HLA associations seemingly driven largely by CMV exposure. In an earlier analysis of around 600 of the donors, most TCR beta V segments appeared in productive rearrangements about 87% or about 30% of the time, broadly matching IMGT annotations. In a later analysis, about 17,000 TCR beta sequences were associated with specific HLA alleles at a false discovery rate of 0.05. The only immune exposure information available for the cohort was CMV serostatus. A cluster of highly shared sequence variants was judged likely to represent a technical artifact of the sequencing pipeline. Because counts were too low, roughly 16 rarely observed V segments, including chromosome 9 orphons, were excluded from the earlier analysis of 587 of the donors. An association between a missense DCLRE1C variant and V-gene and J-gene trimming of TCR beta chains was found in a later genetic analysis and replicated in an independent cohort. Linkage disequilibrium might explain the correlated functional status among segregating V segments, but an unknown experimental factor could not be ruled out. HLA typing was unavailable for some donors at each locus, so association tests used only the typed subset. In a later analysis, TCR association rates were found to vary across HLA loci, with the most associated TCRs seen for DRB1 alleles and the fewest for HLA-C alleles. A later genetic analysis reported fewer N-insertions in productive TCRs among donors in an Asian-associated ancestry cluster than the roughly 690-donor mean. The presence/absence analyses assumed that sequencing depth was roughly uniform across donors, and that assumption may not be true. Across donors, most TCR sequences were observed very rarely, whereas some public TCRs were present in many individuals. Compared with equally common non-associated chains, HLA-associated TCR beta chains in a later analysis were more clonally expanded and had lower generation probabilities. When HLA alleles, especially DR and DQ, strongly co-occurred, TCR associations were difficult to assign to individual alleles. According to the authors, the approach could potentially be generalized to other disease states and immunological phenotypes. This cohort had only TCR beta chains sequenced, and the lack of alpha or paired-chain data limited which features could be detected. In vitro tests confirmed that a few of the cytomegalovirus-associated TCR beta chains recognize cytomegalovirus antigens.

Receptor libraries were prepared by the immunoSEQ multiplex PCR assay. A mixture of 60 forward primers for TCR Vbeta segments and 13 reverse primers for TCR Jbeta segments was used in the multiplex PCR. A multiplex PCR assay on genomic DNA amplified the CDR3 region of rearranged TCR beta genes. The Illumina HiSeq System was used to sequence the amplified TCR beta libraries as 87-base-pair reads. On the study's bioinformatics: A later analysis tallied tens of millions of unique TCR beta chains across the approximately 670 repertoires, and roughly 11 million of those chains were shared by two or more donors. Raw reads were error-corrected and collapsed into unique sequences by a nearest-neighbor algorithm in which closely related sequences were merged to remove PCR and sequencing errors. Alignment of CDR3 sequences to IMGT reference sequences was used to assign V, D and J gene segments. For a sequence to be retained, at least a six-nucleotide match to both a V gene segment and a J gene segment was required. A rearrangement counted as productive if the CDR3 had no stop codons and remained in frame with V and J, and every other rearrangement counted as non-productive. Following IMGT convention, CDR3 was defined as the stretch from the second conserved V-encoded cysteine up to the conserved J-encoded phenylalanine. In an earlier analysis of approximately 500 of the donors, sequences lacking an unambiguous match to a single V gene segment were excluded. An earlier analysis of 587 of the donors classified V segments as functional when productive rearrangements were above 56.7% and as segregating when the standard deviation between donors was above 5%. To diagnose cytomegalovirus status from the catalog of TCR beta chain sequences, a statistical classification framework was built. A later analysis assigned V and J genes by comparing TCR nucleotide sequences with IMGT/GENE-DB human TR gene sequences. The TCRdist pipeline was used in a later analysis to assign CDR3 sequences and most-parsimonious VDJ recombination scenarios. In a later analysis, each TCR beta chain was defined by its CDR3 amino acid sequence together with its V-gene family, and reads without a unique V-gene family were excluded. In a later analysis, around 650 highly shared, low-generation-probability nucleotide sequences were removed to address suspected cross-contamination and a sequencing artifact. For each public chain, a later analysis derived a clonal expansion index from normalized ranks of inferred template counts within each repertoire. A later analysis computed generation probabilities with a VDJ recombination model fitted to out-of-frame rearrangements, and checked the results against IGoR. Hypergeometric tests were used in a later analysis to score TCR-TCR, TCR-HLA and TCR-CMV co-occurrence, with a repertoire-size bias correction applied to the TCR pairs. False discovery rates were estimated in a later analysis by permuting HLA or CMV assignments 20 times. A later analysis grouped co-occurring TCRs with DBSCAN, adding TCRdist sequence similarity when clustering within HLA-allele-positive subsets. Repertoires with fewer than 30,000 or more than 120,000 public chains, plus five repertoires with anomalous nucleotide sharing, were excluded from co-occurrence clustering. TCRdb's version of the immuneACCESS table is confined to in-frame rearrangements and falls short of the full clone set. An unresolved V gene accounts for under half of the shortfall where checked; the remainder is of unknown origin. That table supplies the V and J calls and clone size; D and trimming were determined from the DNA. The sample table contains over 120,000 clones; only one count was recorded for roughly 71% of them. The top ten clones comprise 7% of the sample.

The chain is made from TRBV5-8 and TRBJ2-5, with TRBD1 matching 9 junction bases. The sequence derives from a young man in good health and CMV-seronegative. Source material: PBMCs. The DNA is TGTGCCAGCAGCCCAGGGACAGGGAAAAAGACCCAGTACTTC. Its translation reads: CASSPGTGKKTQYF.